A single sample is the source of the 27 T cell receptor beta chains below, sequenced in a study of cytotoxic CD8 clonotypes in ibrutinib-treated CLL. Only in-frame clones appear in the TCRdb table, and some are missing; sequencing was by immunoSEQ multiplex PCR. The sample holds around 300,000 clones, 80% seen once. This sample comprised PBMCs, obtained before ibrutinib treatment. All receptors derive from a human donor with chronic lymphocytic leukemia.

The V call is TRBV5-4, the J call TRBJ1-1; no clear D gene. The CDR3 consists of 14 residues. V lost 3 bases and J lost 0, with 9 bases in between. Germline V gives CDR1 SGHNT, CDR2 YYREEE (reference sequence). The chain's CDR3 is CASSSGILNTEAFF. CDR3 coding DNA: TGTGCCAGCAGCTCAGGAATCCTGAACACTGAAGCTTTCTTT.

This clone is a singleton in its sample. V usage is TRBV6-6 and J usage is TRBJ2-7; D remains unclear. This CDR3 is 12 amino acids long. Trimming took 4 bases from V and 3 from J, leaving 7 bases between them. Looked up from germline, CDR1 is MNHNY and CDR2 is SVGAGI (reference sequence). CDR3: CASSSSFYEQYF. The CDR3 bases are TGTGCCAGCAGTTCCAGCTTCTACGAGCAGTACTTC.

J is TRBJ2-3 and V is TRBV30, with D possibly TRBD2 on 5 matching bases. The CDR3 consists of 16 residues. CDR1 is GTSNPN, CDR2 SVGIG, per germline (reference sequence). Trimming cost V 5 bases and J 1 base, with 19 bases left between them. CDR3 loop: CAWRTQFGSGTDTQYF. The CDR3 DNA sequence: TGTGCCTGGCGCACACAATTTGGGAGCGGCACAGATACGCAGTATTTT.

This clone was picked up a small number of times. The chain joins TRBV27 to TRBJ2-1; 13 bases align to TRBD2. This CDR3 contains 16 residues. Germline values: CDR1 MNHEY, CDR2 SMNVEV (reference sequence). V trimming: 5 bases; J trimming: 8 bases; junction bases outside the gene matches: 9. CDR3 amino acids: CASSPLGLAGIYEQFF. The DNA for the CDR3 is TGTGCCAGCAGTCCCCTGGGACTAGCGGGAATCTATGAGCAGTTCTTC.

This clone was observed a handful of times. CDR3 nucleotide sequence: TGTGCCAGCAGCTCGAATGAGAACACTGAAGCTTTCTTT. Translated, it gives CASSSNENTEAFF. The chain links TRBV11-1 to TRBJ1-1; D is unclear. Germline loops: CDR1 SGHAT, CDR2 FQDESV (reference sequence). This CDR3 spans 13 amino acids. Trimming removed 4 bases from V and 1 base from J, with 7 bases in between. The variable domain in full, completed from reference TRBV11-1 and TRBJ1-1, reads EAEVAQSPRYKITEKSQAVAFWCDPISGHATLYWYRQILGQGPELLVQFQDESVVDDSQLPKDRFSAERLKGVDSTLKIQPAELGDSAMYLCASSSNENTEAFFGQGTRLTVV.

The chain carries TRBV30 and TRBJ2-6; 7 positions agree with TRBD1. V lost 4 bases and J lost 2; bases outside the gene matches: 8. The germline gives CDR1 GTSNPN, CDR2 SVGIG (reference sequence). The CDR3 covers 16 residues. The CDR3 DNA follows: TGTGCCTGGACTGGACAGGTTACTCCTGGGGCCAACGTCCTGACTTTC. It specifies CAWTGQVTPGANVLTF.

The V call is TRBV9, the J call TRBJ2-1; tentative D call: TRBD1 (5 bases). Trimming removed 3 bases from V and 2 bases from J, with 15 bases in between. Germline lookup yields CDR1 SGDLS and CDR2 YYNGEE. The CDR3 contains 16 residues. Written as DNA, the CDR3 is TGTGCCAGCAGCGCACTGACAGTAGACGCCTACAATGAGCAGTTCTTC. Its protein product is CASSALTVDAYNEQFF. Full variable domain (rest looked up from reference TRBV9 and TRBJ2-1): DSGVTQTPKHLITATGQRVTLRCSPRSGDLSVYWYQQSLDQGLQFLIQYYNGEERAKGNILERFSAQQFPDLHSELNLSSLELGDSALYFCASSALTVDAYNEQFFGPGTRLTVL.

The genes are TRBV7-9 and TRBJ2-2, with 10 bases matching TRBD2. The CDR3 extends over 16 amino acids. J lost 11 bases, V lost 3 bases, and 12 bases had no gene match. Germline assignment: CDR1 SEHNR and CDR2 FQNEAQ (reference sequence). CDR3 DNA sequence: TGTGCCAGCAGCTTTCCTACTAGCGGGGCCCCGGGCGAGCTGTTTTTT. It specifies CASSFPTSGAPGELFF.

The CDR3 is CASSVQGGETQYF. The CDR3 region has the DNA TGTGCCAGCAGTGTACAGGGCGGAGAGACCCAGTACTTC. This sequence joins TRBV25-1 and TRBJ2-5; tentatively, D is TRBD1 (6 bases). The germline V gene has CDR1 MGHDK and CDR2 SYGVNS. Trimming cost V 4 bases and J 4 bases, with 10 bases left between them. This CDR3 is built from 13 residues.

The chain carries TRBV9 and TRBJ2-1, with 10 bases that match TRBD2. Germline CDR1 reads SGDLS; CDR2 reads YYNGEE. This CDR3 region has 16 residues. V lost 6 bases, J lost 9 bases, and 15 bases stayed unmatched. The CDR3 nucleotides read TGTGCCAGCAACGGAAATCCGGGACTAGCGTCGGGTGAGCAGTTCTTC. This encodes CASNGNPGLASGEQFF.

The J gene is TRBJ1-3, the V gene TRBV30; 9 bases are shared with TRBD1. J gave up 8 bases and V 0 bases, and 5 bases lay outside the gene matches. The CDR3 runs 14 residues. Germline V gene lookup returns CDR1 GTSNPN and CDR2 SVGIG (reference sequence). CDR3 bases: TGTGCCTGGAGTGTAGGACAGGGGCTGGACACCATATATTTT. Protein sequence: CAWSVGQGLDTIYF.

The DNA of the CDR3 is TGCGCCAGCAGTGAGTCATCGGCCGCTCTAGGGGGCTACACCTTC. As protein: CASSESSAALGGYTF. The V and J genes are TRBV10-1 and TRBJ1-2, with D unresolved. Germline lookup yields CDR1 WNHNN and CDR2 SYGVQD (reference sequence). The CDR3 is 15 amino acids. The V gene lost 0 bases and the J gene lost 8 bases, with 16 bases spanning the gap.

The rearrangement joins TRBV29-1 to TRBJ2-5; perhaps TRBD1 as D (6 bases). V was trimmed by 3 bases and J by 1 base, leaving 12 bases between them. The CDR3 length is 14 residues. The V gene's germline CDR1 is SQVTM and CDR2 ANQGSEA. CDR3 amino acids: CSVEFEGVQETQYF. In DNA, the CDR3 is TGCAGCGTTGAGTTTGAGGGGGTCCAAGAGACCCAGTACTTC.

V and J are TRBV6-5 and TRBJ1-2; the D gene is possibly TRBD1 (5 bases). This CDR3 region has 14 residues. Germline V lookup: CDR1 MNHEY, CDR2 SVGAGI. Trimming removed 8 bases at V and 6 bases at J, with 19 bases between. The CDR3 spells CASGRLTDVDGYTF. As DNA, the CDR3 is TGTGCCAGCGGTCGGTTGACAGACGTTGATGGCTACACCTTC.

The chain recombines TRBV19 with TRBJ2-1; D is undetermined. Deletions cut 3 bases from V and 7 bases from J, with 10 bases between. The length of the CDR3 is 13 residues. CDR1 is LNHDA, CDR2 SQIVND, per germline (reference sequence). CDR3 loop: CASSIRGWNEQFF. In DNA form, the CDR3 reads TGTGCCAGTAGTATTCGCGGCTGGAATGAGCAGTTCTTC.

This rearrangement joins TRBV2 to TRBJ2-1; the match to TRBD2 covers 11 bases. The germline V gene has CDR1 SNHLY and CDR2 FYNNEI. Unmatched junction bases numbered 8, after V lost 10 bases and J lost 6 bases. This CDR3 spans 14 amino acids. The CDR3 reads CATWRLAGINEQFF. CDR3 bases: TGTGCCACTTGGCGACTAGCGGGGATCAATGAGCAGTTCTTC. The full variable domain, with the rest looked up from reference TRBV2 and TRBJ2-1, is EPEVTQTPSHQVTQMGQEVILRCVPISNHLYFYWYRQILGQKVEFLVSFYNNEISEKSEIFDDQFSVERPDGSNFTLKIRSTKLEDSAMYFCATWRLAGINEQFFGPGTRLTVL.

The chain uses TRBV4-3 and TRBJ2-7; D is ambiguous. The CDR3 has 18 residues. Trimming took off 4 bases at V and 0 bases at J, with 22 bases between the two ends. From germline, CDR1 is LGHNA and CDR2 YSLEER. Here the CDR3 reads CASSPQARPEGSSYEQYF. In nucleotides, the CDR3 is TGCGCCAGCAGCCCTCAGGCCAGACCCGAAGGAAGCTCCTACGAGCAGTACTTC.

This clone appeared a few times. The chain couples TRBV7-7 to TRBJ1-5; D gene unclear. CDR1 and CDR2 from the germline V gene are SSHAT and FNYEAQ (reference sequence). V lost 2 bases and J 6 bases, leaving 8 bases between the germline ends. This CDR3 has 13 residues. Here the CDR3 reads CASSLRVGQPQHF. The CDR3 DNA reads TGTGCCAGCAGCTTAAGGGTCGGTCAGCCCCAGCATTTT.

The V gene is TRBV6-5, the J gene TRBJ1-4; 7 bases map to TRBD1. The CDR3 totals 15 residues. The V segment lost 6 bases and the J segment 5 bases; nucleotides outside the gene matches: 9. The germline gives CDR1 MNHEY, CDR2 SVGAGI. CDR3 bases: TGTGCCAGCAGCCGTGGGGGACAGTCGAATGAAAAACTGTTTTTT. Protein product: CASSRGGQSNEKLFF.

With respect to this clone: Other DNA sequences from this sample encode an identical CDR3 as well. This chain links TRBV6-1 with TRBJ1-1, with a tentative D call TRBD1 (5 bases). This CDR3 has 13 residues. The germline CDR1 and CDR2 sequences are MNHNS and SASEGT. Trimming removed 6 bases at V and 2 bases at J, with 10 bases between. The CDR3 protein is CASSADRNTEAFF. DNA of the CDR3: TGTGCCAGCAGCGCAGACAGAAACACTGAAGCTTTCTTT.

This chain connects TRBV29-1 to TRBJ2-1; D is ambiguous. V dropped 4 bases and J dropped 7 bases, with 17 bases sitting between them. CDR1 is SQVTM and CDR2 is ANQGSEA in the germline V gene. There are 14 residues in the CDR3. Here the CDR3 reads CSVVELRYDNEQFF. For the CDR3, the DNA is TGCAGCGTTGTCGAGTTGCGCTACGATAATGAGCAGTTCTTC.

V gene TRBV9 combines with J gene TRBJ2-3, with D maybe TRBD2 (5 bases). Per the germline V gene, CDR1 is SGDLS and CDR2 is YYNGEE. The V end was cut by 0 bases, the J end by 2 bases, with 10 bases between. The CDR3 runs to 15 residues. CDR3 DNA sequence: TGTGCCAGCAGCGTAGCGGGGTTGTTCACAGATACGCAGTATTTT. It codes for CASSVAGLFTDTQYF. Full variable domain (missing parts from reference TRBV9 and TRBJ2-3): DSGVTQTPKHLITATGQRVTLRCSPRSGDLSVYWYQQSLDQGLQFLIQYYNGEERAKGNILERFSAQQFPDLHSELNLSSLELGDSALYFCASSVAGLFTDTQYFGPGTRLTVL.

This clone showed up just once. Other DNA sequences in the same sample also yield this CDR3. The chain combines TRBV30 with TRBJ1-1; possibly TRBD1 for D (6 bases). Trimming took off 1 base at V and 0 bases at J, with 9 bases between the two ends. This CDR3 has 14 residues. Germline-derived CDR1 and CDR2 are GTSNPN and SVGIG (reference sequence). CDR3 amino acids: CAWSDGQMNTEAFF. The CDR3 nucleotides are TGTGCCTGGAGTGACGGACAGATGAACACTGAAGCTTTCTTT.

V is TRBV30 and J is TRBJ1-4; D not certain. V was cut by 4 bases and J by 9 bases, with 15 bases left in between. Per germline, CDR1 GTSNPN and CDR2 SVGIG (reference sequence). This CDR3 region has 13 residues. The CDR3 nucleotides are TGTGCCTGGAATACCCTGTCCGGGCAAAAACTGTTTTTT. This encodes CAWNTLSGQKLFF.

The V and J genes are TRBV27 and TRBJ2-3, with 10 bases that match TRBD1. The germline V gene has CDR1 MNHEY and CDR2 SMNVEV (reference sequence). V was pared by 6 bases and J by 1 base, with 1 base of the junction left unmatched. The CDR3 has 14 residues. CDR3 amino acids: CASRGQGRTDTQYF. CDR3 DNA: TGTGCCAGCAGGGGACAGGGGCGCACAGATACGCAGTATTTT.

The chain combines TRBV18 with TRBJ2-7; 8 bases match TRBD2. The germline V gene has CDR1 KGHSH and CDR2 LQKENI. The CDR3 has 15 residues. J was trimmed by 6 bases and V by 3 bases; bases with no gene match: 10. The DNA for the CDR3 is TGTGCCAGCTCACCGAGTGGACTAGCTGGCTCCGAGCAGTACTTC. This encodes CASSPSGLAGSEQYF.

The rearrangement uses TRBV7-2 and TRBJ2-5, with TRBD2 matching 10 bases. CDR1 and CDR2 (germline): SGHTA, FQGNSA. V dropped 5 bases and J dropped 4; count of bases not matched to a gene: 10. The CDR3 sequence is 16 residues long. CDR3 in DNA: TGTGCCAGCAGCCTTGGGGTAGCGGGAGGCCCAGAGACCCAGTACTTC. It translates to CASSLGVAGGPETQYF.